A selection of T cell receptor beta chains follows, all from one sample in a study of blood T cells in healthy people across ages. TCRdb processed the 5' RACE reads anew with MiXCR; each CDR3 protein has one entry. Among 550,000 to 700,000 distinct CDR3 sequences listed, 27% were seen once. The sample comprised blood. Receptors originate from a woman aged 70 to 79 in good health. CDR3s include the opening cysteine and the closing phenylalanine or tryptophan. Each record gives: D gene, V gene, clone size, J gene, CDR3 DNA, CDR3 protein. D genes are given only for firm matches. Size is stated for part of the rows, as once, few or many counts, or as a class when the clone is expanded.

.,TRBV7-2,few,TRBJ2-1,TGTGCCAGCAGCTTAGCCCAGGGTGTGTACAATGAGCAGTTCTTC,CASSLAQGVYNEQFF
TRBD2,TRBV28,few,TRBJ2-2,TGTGCCAGCACTCCTAGCGGGGGATTACTCTGGGCGACCGGGGAGCTGTTTTTT,CASTPSGGLLWATGELFF
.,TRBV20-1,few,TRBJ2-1,TGCAGTGCTAGACGGCCGGGGGTTCAAAACAATGAGCAGTTCTTC,CSARRPGVQNNEQFF
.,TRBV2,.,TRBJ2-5,TGTGCCAGCACGAGGCGGCGTGACGAAGAGACCCAGTACTTC,CASTRRRDEETQYF
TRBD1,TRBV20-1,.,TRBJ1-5,TGCAGTGCCAGGACAGGGGGCAAGGCTGATCAGCCCCAGCATTTT,CSARTGGKADQPQHF
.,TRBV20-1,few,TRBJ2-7,TGCAGTGCTAGATATAGCTCCTACGAGCAGTACTTC,CSARYSSYEQYF
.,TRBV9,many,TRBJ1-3,TGTGCCAGCAGTGCGAATTTTGACGGAAACACCATATATTTT,CASSANFDGNTIYF
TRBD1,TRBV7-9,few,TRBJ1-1,TGTGCCAGCAATAGACAGGGGACGACGAACACTGAAGCTTTCTTT,CASNRQGTTNTEAFF
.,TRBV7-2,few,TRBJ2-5,TGTGCCAGCAGCTCCCAAAGGGGCCGGGAGCAGTACTTC,CASSSQRGREQYF
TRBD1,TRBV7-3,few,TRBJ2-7,TGTGCCAGCAGCCGGGACAGGGACGACGAGCAGTACTTC,CASSRDRDDEQYF
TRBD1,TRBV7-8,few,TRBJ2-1,TGTGCCAGCAGCTTAGGAGTAGGGGGCAGGAATGAGCAGTTCTTC,CASSLGVGGRNEQFF
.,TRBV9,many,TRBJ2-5,TGTGCCAGCAGCCGAGCCGGGACGGTGGAGACCCAGTACTTC,CASSRAGTVETQYF
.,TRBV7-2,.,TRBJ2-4,TGTGCCAGCAGAGGGTTATGGGAGTCCAAAAACATTCAGTGCTTC,CASRGLWESKNIQCF
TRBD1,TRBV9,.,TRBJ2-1,TGTGCCAGCACCGGGACAGCCCAATCCTTCAATGAGCAGTTCTTC,CASTGTAQSFNEQFF
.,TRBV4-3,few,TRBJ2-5,TGCGCCAGCAGCCAAACCCTAGTCCAAGAGACCCAGTACTTC,CASSQTLVQETQYF
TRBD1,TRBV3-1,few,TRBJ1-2,TGTGCCAGCAGCCAAGCCCGGGACAGGGGCGGCTACACCTTC,CASSQARDRGGYTF
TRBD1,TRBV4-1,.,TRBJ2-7,TGCGCCAGCTCCCGACAGGGTAGCACCTACGAGCAGTACTTC,CASSRQGSTYEQYF
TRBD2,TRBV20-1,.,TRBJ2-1,TGCAGTGCCAGGACTAGCGGGGATCTAGGATTCTTC,CSARTSGDLGFF
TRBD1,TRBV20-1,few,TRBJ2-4,TGCAGCTTACCGCCTACAGGGGCGGCCAAAAACATTCAGTACTTC,CSLPPTGAAKNIQYF
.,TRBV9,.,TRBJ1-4,TGTGCCAGCAGCGTAGGGTCGGGGGCGCGTGGGAACGAAAAACTGTTTTTT,CASSVGSGARGNEKLFF
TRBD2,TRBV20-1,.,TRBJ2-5,TGCAGTGCTAGAGACCCGGGACTAGCACAAGAGACCCAGTACTTC,CSARDPGLAQETQYF
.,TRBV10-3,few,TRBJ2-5,TGTGCCATCAGTGAACAAGGGGAAGAGACCCAGTACTTC,CAISEQGEETQYF
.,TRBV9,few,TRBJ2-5,TGTGCCAGCAGCGTAGCTAGCGCATCGGGGGAGACCCAGTACTTC,CASSVASASGETQYF
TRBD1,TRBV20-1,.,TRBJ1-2,TGCAGTGCTACGCCGACAGGGTTCGGCTATGGCTACACCTTC,CSATPTGFGYGYTF
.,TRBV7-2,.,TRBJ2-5,TGTGCCAGCAGCTTAGTTGGACTAACTCACGACGAGCAGCTCTTC,CASSLVGLTHDEQLF
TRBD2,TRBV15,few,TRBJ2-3,TGTGCCACCAAGCGGGGGGGGAGCACAGATACGCAGTATTTT,CATKRGGSTDTQYF
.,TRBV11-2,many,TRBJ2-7,TGTGCCAGCAGCTCGACAGTCTCCTACGAGCAGTACTTC,CASSSTVSYEQYF
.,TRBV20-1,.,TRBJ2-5,TGCAGTGCTAGCCGTAATGGACCACGCACCGAGACCCAGTACTTC,CSASRNGPRTETQYF
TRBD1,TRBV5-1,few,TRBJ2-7,TGCGCCAGCAGCTTGGACGGGACAGATACCTACGAGCAGTACTTC,CASSLDGTDTYEQYF
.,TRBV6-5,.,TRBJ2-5,TGTGCCAGCAGCGCGGCTGGCCAGACCCAGTACTTC,CASSAAGQTQYF
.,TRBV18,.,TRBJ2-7,TGTGCCAGCTCACCGGGGGGCGAGCAGTACTTC,CASSPGGEQYF
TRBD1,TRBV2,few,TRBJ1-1,TGTGCCAGCGGGGACAGGGATAGAGCATTCTTT,CASGDRDRAFF
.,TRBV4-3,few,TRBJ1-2,TGCGCCAGCAGCCAAGAGATAAATGGTGGCTACACCTTC,CASSQEINGGYTF
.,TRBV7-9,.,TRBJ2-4,TGTGCCAGCAGCTTGGCGGCGGGGAGCCGCATTCAGTACTTC,CASSLAAGSRIQYF
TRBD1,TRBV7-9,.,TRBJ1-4,TGTGCCAGCAGCTTAGGCCGTACAGGGGCGCCTAATGAAAAACTGTTTTTT,CASSLGRTGAPNEKLFF
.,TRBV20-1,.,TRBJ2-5,TGCAGTGCTAGAGATAAATGGGGGGAGACCCAGTACTTC,CSARDKWGETQYF
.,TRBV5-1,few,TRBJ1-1,TGCGCCAGCAGCCCCGTGGGCAAAGTGGCGGCTTTCTTT,CASSPVGKVAAFF
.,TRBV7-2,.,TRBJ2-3,TGTGCCAGCAGCGTACGGCCCCTAACAGATACGCAGTATTTT,CASSVRPLTDTQYF
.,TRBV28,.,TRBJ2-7,TGTGCCAGCAGTGGGCAGGCCAGGCGCTACGAGCAGTACTTC,CASSGQARRYEQYF
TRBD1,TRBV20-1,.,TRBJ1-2,TGCAGTGCTAGACCGGGACAGGGCAACTATGGCTACACCTTC,CSARPGQGNYGYTF
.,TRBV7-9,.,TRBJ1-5,TGTGCCAGCAGCTTGGGTAGTAGGGGTAATCAGCCCCAGCATTTT,CASSLGSRGNQPQHF
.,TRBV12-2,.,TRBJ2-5,TGTGCAAGTCGCCCACCGTTCTTC,CASRPPFF
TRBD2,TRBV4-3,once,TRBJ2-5,TGCGCCAGCAGCCAAGGGGCTAGCGGGGGAGTCCAAGAGACCCAGTACTTC,CASSQGASGGVQETQYF
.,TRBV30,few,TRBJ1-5,TGTGCCTGGAGTGAGGGGAGGAGTTTTCAGCCCCAGCATTTT,CAWSEGRSFQPQHF
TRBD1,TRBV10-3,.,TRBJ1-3,TGTGCCATCAGTCCGACAGGGGGCTCTGGAAACACCATATATTTT,CAISPTGGSGNTIYF